These 15 T cell receptor beta chains originate from one sample sequenced in a study of early T cells in non-severe SARS-CoV-2 infection. MiXCR, applied by TCRdb to the 5' RACE reads, yields one record per CDR3 protein. The sample holds some 120,000 distinct CDR3 sequences, about 15% seen once. Sequencing was carried out using whole blood. These receptors came from an adult who was a healthcare worker with PCR-confirmed SARS-CoV-2 infection or an uninfected control (not recorded which).

This chain joins TRBV12-3 or TRBV12-4 and TRBJ2-7, with D possibly being TRBD2 (7 bases). Trimming took 1 base from V and 7 from J, leaving 17 bases between them. The CDR3 contains 15 residues. The CDR3 DNA follows: TGTGCCAGCAGTTTAGAGGGACTATTCAGGGGTGAGCAGTACTTC. It specifies CASSLEGLFRGEQYF.

On this clonotype itself: A single base separates this from a much larger clone, so it may be a read error. V is TRBV7-9 and J is TRBJ2-6; unclear D gene. CDR3 size: 15 residues. CDR1 and CDR2 (germline): SEHNR, FQNEAQ (reference sequence). In DNA, the CDR3 is TGTGTCAGCAGCTCGGGTCACTCTGGGGCCAACGTCCTGACTTTC. Its protein is CVSSSGHSGANVLTF.

In this sample, this clonotype turned up many times. The gene calls are TRBV30 and TRBJ1-4, with D possibly being TRBD1 (6 bases). Germline-derived CDR1 and CDR2 are GTSNPN and SVGIG (reference sequence). The CDR3 sequence is 13 residues long. Between the trimmed V and J ends, which lost 2 bases and 8 bases, there was a span of 12 bases. DNA for the CDR3: TGTGCCTGGAGTATCCAGGGGAACGAAAAACTGTTTTTT. Translating gives CAWSIQGNEKLFF.

This clonotype has only a few counts. The chain links TRBV7-9 to TRBJ1-4, with a tentative D call TRBD1 (6 bases). Germline CDR1 and CDR2: SEHNR and FQNEAQ (reference sequence). The V end was cut by 5 bases, the J end by 5 bases, with 15 bases between. The CDR3 has 15 amino acids. CDR3 sequence reads: CASSPHRVGNEKLFF. Written as DNA, the CDR3 is TGTGCCAGCAGCCCCCACAGGGTCGGCAATGAAAAACTGTTTTTT. Combining the CDR3 with reference TRBV7-9 and TRBJ1-4 gives the whole variable domain DTGVSQNPRHKITKRGQNVTFRCDPISEHNRLYWYRQTLGQGPEFLTYFQNEAQLEKSRLLSDRFSAERPKGSFSTLEIQRTEQGDSAMYLCASSPHRVGNEKLFFGSGTQLSVL.

The chain uses TRBV12-3 or TRBV12-4 and TRBJ2-4; TRBD1 matches at 7 bases. V trimming: 7 bases; J trimming: 5 bases; junction bases outside the gene matches: 5. The CDR3 runs to 13 residues. CDR3 protein: CASTRDSQNIQYF. In nucleotides, the CDR3 is TGTGCCAGCACCCGGGACAGCCAAAACATTCAGTACTTC.

In its sample, this clonotype was seen a few times. V gene TRBV25-1 combines with J gene TRBJ2-3; D is unresolved. The CDR3 runs to 11 residues. Trimming took off 5 bases at V and 8 bases at J, with 8 bases between the two ends. In germline, CDR1 is MGHDK, CDR2 SYGVNS. The CDR3: CASSRTATQYF. In nucleotides, the CDR3 is TGTGCCAGCAGTCGTACCGCTACGCAGTATTTT.

This chain joins TRBV6-2 or TRBV6-3 and TRBJ2-7, with 8 bases identical to TRBD2. This CDR3 region has 14 residues. With V trimmed by 6 bases and J by 3 bases, 7 bases remained unmatched. The V gene's germline CDR1 is MNHEY and CDR2 SVGEGT. The CDR3 spells CASRPGTRVYEQYF. The CDR3 nucleotides read TGTGCCAGCAGACCCGGGACTAGGGTCTACGAGCAGTACTTC.

Many counts were recorded for this clonotype. This chain links TRBV3-1 with TRBJ1-1; no clear D. The CDR3 is made up of 14 amino acids. Germline V gene sequence: CDR1 LGHDT, CDR2 YNNKEL (reference sequence). The ends were cut back, 4 bases at V and 1 base at J, with 10 bases in the middle. CDR3 DNA: TGTGCCAGCAGCCTTTGGCATACGAACACTGAAGCTTTCTTT. Protein sequence: CASSLWHTNTEAFF.

CDR3 protein: CASSLGPSGGVDEQFF. The CDR3 DNA is TGTGCCAGCAGCTTAGGACCTAGCGGGGGGGTGGATGAGCAGTTCTTC. The chain couples TRBV7-9 to TRBJ2-1; 12 bases are a match to TRBD2. Losses at the gene ends were 1 base for V and 8 bases for J; bases not matched to a gene: 6. The CDR3 is made up of 16 amino acids. The V gene's germline CDR1 is SEHNR and CDR2 FQNEAQ (reference sequence).

This clonotype was counted many times. The chain uses TRBV12-3 or TRBV12-4 and TRBJ2-3; TRBD2 aligns across 7 bases. CDR3 length: 14 residues. V gave up 4 bases and J gave up 0 bases; unmatched junction bases: 1. CDR3 sequence: CASSWTSSTDTQYF. Here the CDR3 DNA reads TGTGCCAGCAGTTGGACTAGTAGCACAGATACGCAGTATTTT.

The rearrangement joins TRBV7-2 to TRBJ2-1; TRBD2 agrees at 10 bases. Germline values: CDR1 SGHTA, CDR2 FQGNSA. The CDR3 runs to 15 residues. With 5 bases clipped from V and 6 bases from J, the junction kept 7 bases outside the gene matches. In DNA form, the CDR3 reads TGTGCCAGCAGCCAGCCTAGCGGGGGCCCCAATGAGCAGTTCTTC. This gives the protein CASSQPSGGPNEQFF.

This clonotype occurred a few times. The chain couples TRBV7-8 to TRBJ2-2; D is uncertain. Germline V gene data show CDR1 as SGHVS and CDR2 as FQNEAQ. Trimming shortened V by 3 bases and J by 6 bases, and 11 bases separated the two germline ends. The CDR3 is made up of 14 amino acids. CDR3 bases: TGTGCCAGCAGCTTTAAAAAGGTTGCCGGGGAGCTGTTTTTT. Translating it yields CASSFKKVAGELFF.

Only a few counts were recorded for this clonotype. The CDR3 protein is CASLPGGLGVTEAFF. CDR3 DNA sequence: TGTGCCAGCTTGCCGGGGGGTCTAGGAGTCACTGAAGCTTTCTTT. The chain uses TRBV3-1 and TRBJ1-1; maybe TRBD1 (5 bases). Germline lookup yields CDR1 LGHDT and CDR2 YNNKEL (reference sequence). The CDR3 is 15 amino acids. V lost 8 bases and J lost 4, with 20 bases in between.

This clonotype was detected a few times. The chain combines TRBV12-3 or TRBV12-4 with TRBJ1-1; 8 bases are a match to TRBD1. The junction had 3 bases not matched to a gene; V was cut back by 2 bases and J by 4 bases. This CDR3 spans 14 amino acids. For the CDR3, the DNA is TGTGCCAGCAGTTTAACCGACAGGGGCACTGAAGCTTTCTTT. Its translation: CASSLTDRGTEAFF.

The genes are TRBV3-1 and TRBJ2-4, with D tentatively TRBD1 (6 bases). CDR3 length equals 12 residues. The V gene's germline CDR1 is LGHDT and CDR2 YNNKEL (reference sequence). Trimming removed 5 bases at V and 13 bases at J, with 15 bases between. The CDR3 here is CASSYGQSPQYF. CDR3 sequence (DNA): TGTGCCAGCAGCTACGGACAGTCCCCCCAGTACTTC. Filled out from reference TRBV3-1 and TRBJ2-4, the complete variable domain reads DTAVSQTPKYLVTQMGNDKSIKCEQNLGHDTMYWYKQDSKKFLKIMFSYNNKELIINETVPNRFSPKSPDKAHLNLHINSLELGDSAVYFCASSYGQSPQYFGAGTRLSVL.